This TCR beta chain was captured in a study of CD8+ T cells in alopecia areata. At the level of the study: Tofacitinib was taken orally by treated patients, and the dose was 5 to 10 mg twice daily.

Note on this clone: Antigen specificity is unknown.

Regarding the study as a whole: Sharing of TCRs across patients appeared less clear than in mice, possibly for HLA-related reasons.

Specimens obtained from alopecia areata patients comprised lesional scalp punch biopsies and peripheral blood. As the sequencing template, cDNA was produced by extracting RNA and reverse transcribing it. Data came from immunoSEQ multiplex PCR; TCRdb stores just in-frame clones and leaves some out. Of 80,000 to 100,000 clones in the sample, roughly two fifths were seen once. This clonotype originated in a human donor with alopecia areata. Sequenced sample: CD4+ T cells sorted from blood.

DNA for the CDR3: TGTGCCAGCAGATGGACTAGCGGGGGGGATGAGCAGTTCTTC. Translation: CASRWTSGGDEQFF. This chain joins TRBV7-9 and TRBJ2-1; 15 bases are a match to TRBD2. V was pared by 6 bases and J by 8 bases, with 2 bases of the junction left unmatched. The CDR3 is 14 residues long. Germline CDR1 reads SEHNR; CDR2 reads FQNEAQ (reference sequence). The full variable domain, its missing parts supplied by reference TRBV7-9 and TRBJ2-1, is DTGVSQNPRHKITKRGQNVTFRCDPISEHNRLYWYRQTLGQGPEFLTYFQNEAQLEKSRLLSDRFSAERPKGSFSTLEIQRTEQGDSAMYLCASRWTSGGDEQFFGPGTRLTVL.